This T cell receptor (beta chain) emerged from a study of T cell repertoires in cytomegalovirus infection. At the level of the study: Matching HLA type and CMV infection were both indicated by public TCR beta signatures. General study results and limits: Predominance within the ex vivo response was attributable to HLA-C-restricted CMV-specific TCR beta clonotypes. There were carriers of CMV plus the relevant HLA, and cumulative public TCR beta family frequency identified them.

Concerning this clonotype: What it binds is not known.

TCRdb fed the reads into MiXCR, producing one record per CDR3 protein. The table shows 100,000 to 150,000 distinct CDR3 sequences, with roughly a quarter occurring only once. Trimming left V 10 bases short and J 5 bases short, with 9 bases between. The germline gives CDR1 ENHRY, CDR2 SYGVKD. The CDR3 length is 11 residues. Sequencing was performed on PBMCs, sequenced either directly or after in vitro stimulation (not recorded which). V is TRBV10-3 and J is TRBJ2-1, with D tentatively TRBD1 (5 bases). The TCR was taken from a human donor in good health (CMV status not recorded). Some clones in this sample may be carry-over from other donors' samples. The CDR3 DNA is TGTGCCACCCTGACAGACAATGAGCAGTTCTTC. Encoded protein: CATLTDNEQFF.